Sequencing of this T cell receptor beta chain was carried out in a study of blood T cell repertoires in COVID-19. At the level of the study: Nucleic acid was either cDNA or gDNA, and it came from T cells, B-cell-depleted T cells, or PBMCs.

V was trimmed by 5 bases and J by 7 bases, leaving 8 bases between them. The CDR3 covers 11 residues. Generated by immunoSEQ multiplex PCR, the TCRdb table keeps only in-frame clones and is missing some. Here the sample spans approximately 300,000 clones, 70% to 90% being singletons. This clone has just one count. The sample taken for sequencing was PBMCs or T cells enriched from blood (not recorded which). The sequence came from a woman aged 18-35 years who had recovered from COVID-19. The rearrangement uses TRBV12-3 or TRBV12-4 and TRBJ1-1; D ambiguous. CDR3: CASSPGFEAFF. CDR3 DNA: TGTGCCAGCAGTCCCGGGTTTGAAGCTTTCTTT.